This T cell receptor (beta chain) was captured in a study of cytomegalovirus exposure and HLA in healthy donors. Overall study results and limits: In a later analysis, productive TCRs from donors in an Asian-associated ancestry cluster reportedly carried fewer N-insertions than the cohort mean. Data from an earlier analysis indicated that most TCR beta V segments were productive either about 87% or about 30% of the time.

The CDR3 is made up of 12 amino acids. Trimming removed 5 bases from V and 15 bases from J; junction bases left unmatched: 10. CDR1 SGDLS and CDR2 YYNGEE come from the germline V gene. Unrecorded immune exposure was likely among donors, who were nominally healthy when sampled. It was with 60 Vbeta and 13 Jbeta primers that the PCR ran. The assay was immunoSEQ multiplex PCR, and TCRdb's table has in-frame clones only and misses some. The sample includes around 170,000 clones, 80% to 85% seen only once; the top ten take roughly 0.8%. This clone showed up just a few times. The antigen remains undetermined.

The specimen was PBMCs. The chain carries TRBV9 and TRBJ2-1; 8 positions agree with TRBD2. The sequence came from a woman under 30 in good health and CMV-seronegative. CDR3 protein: CASSSERGPGFF. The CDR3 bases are TGTGCCAGCAGTTCGGAGCGGGGGCCGGGGTTCTTC.